A selection of T cell receptor beta chains follows, all from one sample in a study of blood T cells in healthy people across ages. Using its own MiXCR run on the 5' RACE reads, TCRdb lists one record per CDR3 protein. The sample consists of hundreds of thousands of distinct CDR3 sequences, 24% of them appearing once. Another study also made use of these data, one on T cells of mothers and their children.

The specimen was blood. Receptors were obtained from a boy aged 5-17 years in good health. CDR3s include the opening cysteine and the closing phenylalanine or tryptophan. A D gene is named only where the DNA matches it firmly. Size is omitted from some rows. Given values are once, few, many or a class for expanded clones.

d_gene,abundance,j_gene,v_gene,CDR3aa,CDR3nt
.,once,TRBJ1-2,TRBV29-1,CSAVGADGYTF,TGCAGCGCTGTCGGGGCCGACGGCTACACCTTC
.,few,TRBJ1-6,TRBV4-1,CASSQTGGYSPLHF,TGCGCCAGCAGCCAAACCGGGGGATATTCACCCCTCCACTTT
.,.,TRBJ1-5,TRBV5-1,CASSSVGGAGQPQHF,TGCGCCAGCAGCTCCGTTGGGGGGGCAGGTCAGCCCCAGCATTTT
TRBD2,many,TRBJ2-1,TRBV4-1,CASSQVGAGGGNNEQFF,TGCGCCAGCAGCCAAGTGGGTGCGGGAGGAGGAAACAATGAGCAGTTCTTC
.,.,TRBJ2-2,TRBV2,CASSVFQAANTGELFF,TGTGCCAGCAGTGTTTTCCAGGCCGCGAACACCGGGGAGCTGTTTTTT
.,.,TRBJ2-1,TRBV12-3/TRBV12-4,CASRVGLDNEQFF,TGTGCCAGCAGAGTAGGATTGGACAATGAGCAGTTCTTC
TRBD1,.,TRBJ1-3,TRBV6-5,CASSQGQGNTIYF,TGTGCCAGCAGCCAGGGACAGGGAAACACCATATATTTT
TRBD2,many,TRBJ2-4,TRBV15,CATSPGSTGGSKNIQYF,TGTGCCACCAGCCCTGGTTCGACGGGGGGGTCCAAAAACATTCAGTACTTC
.,few,TRBJ1-1,TRBV18,CASSRDVNTEAFF,TGTGCCAGCTCCCGGGACGTAAACACTGAAGCTTTCTTT
.,many,TRBJ2-1,TRBV20-1,CSALLVVYYNEQFF,TGCAGTGCCCTGCTAGTGGTATATTACAATGAGCAGTTCTTC
TRBD1,many,TRBJ1-3,TRBV7-2,CASSLDRGNGNTIYF,TGTGCCAGCAGCTTAGACAGGGGAAATGGAAACACCATATATTTT
TRBD1,few,TRBJ2-7,TRBV2,CASSVIPGGNYEQYF,TGTGCCAGCAGTGTAATACCAGGGGGCAACTACGAGCAGTACTTC
TRBD1,.,TRBJ2-7,TRBV5-1,CASSYGTVGTYEQYF,TGCGCCAGCAGCTACGGGACAGTGGGTACCTACGAGCAGTACTTC
TRBD2,few,TRBJ2-7,TRBV7-9,CASAEAGDVYEQYF,TGTGCCAGCGCGGAAGCGGGGGACGTCTACGAGCAGTACTTC
.,few,TRBJ2-5,TRBV15,CATSRETGEQYF,TGTGCCACCAGCAGAGAAACGGGGGAGCAGTACTTC
TRBD2,many,TRBJ2-5,TRBV28,CASSLTSGRRFEETQYF,TGTGCCAGCAGTTTGACTAGCGGGAGGAGATTTGAAGAGACCCAGTACTTC
.,.,TRBJ2-5,TRBV6-5,CASSYSPLVEGPETQYF,TGTGCCAGCAGTTACTCCCCCTTGGTAGAAGGGCCAGAGACCCAGTACTTC
TRBD2,once,TRBJ2-5,TRBV12-3/TRBV12-4,CAISSGGPQETQYF,TGTGCCATATCTAGCGGGGGGCCGCAAGAGACCCAGTACTTC
.,many,TRBJ2-1,TRBV7-9,CASSPPSYNEQFF,TGTGCCAGCAGCCCCCCTTCCTACAATGAGCAGTTCTTC
.,.,TRBJ1-6,TRBV11-2,CASSPALYSPLHF,TGTGCCAGCAGCCCCGCTTTGTACTCACCCCTCCACTTT
.,.,TRBJ1-4,TRBV7-2,CASSHAKASNEKLFF,TGTGCCAGCAGCCACGCCAAGGCATCTAATGAAAAACTGTTTTTT
.,.,TRBJ2-5,TRBV5-6,CASRRKGFVETQYF,TGTGCCAGCAGAAGAAAGGGGTTTGTGGAGACCCAGTACTTC
TRBD2,.,TRBJ2-3,TRBV4-1,CVSSQEVGGGATDTQYF,TGCGTCAGCAGCCAAGAAGTGGGCGGGGGGGCCACAGATACGCAGTATTTT
TRBD2,many,TRBJ2-1,TRBV5-1,CASRRTSGSSGEQFF,TGCGCCAGCAGGCGGACTAGCGGGAGTTCGGGTGAGCAGTTCTTC
TRBD2,.,TRBJ2-1,TRBV12-5,CASGLVLTSGQSSYNEQFF,TGTGCTAGTGGTTTGGTATTGACTAGCGGCCAGAGCTCCTACAATGAGCAGTTCTTC
.,.,TRBJ2-5,TRBV4-3,CASSQVWGRETQYF,TGCGCCAGCAGCCAAGTCTGGGGCAGAGAGACCCAGTACTTC
.,few,TRBJ2-3,TRBV7-8,CASSYSSQYRMDTDTQYF,TGTGCCAGCAGCTACTCCTCCCAGTACCGGATGGACACAGATACGCAGTATTTT
TRBD1,few,TRBJ1-4,TRBV28,CASSLSDGTGEEKLFF,TGTGCCAGCAGTTTGTCGGACGGGACAGGGGAGGAAAAACTGTTTTTT
.,few,TRBJ1-2,TRBV7-9,CASSFGGRGGNYGYTF,TGTGCCAGCAGCTTCGGGGGCAGGGGAGGCAACTATGGCTACACCTTC
.,.,TRBJ2-4,TRBV7-9,CASSLDMSGMTKNIQYF,TGTGCCAGCAGCTTAGATATGTCAGGGATGACCAAAAACATTCAGTACTTC
.,few,TRBJ2-1,TRBV20-1,CSASSRGGGASYNEQFF,TGCAGTGCTAGTAGTCGGGGTGGGGGGGCCAGCTACAATGAGCAGTTCTTC
TRBD2,few,TRBJ2-1,TRBV28,CASSQGLAGAHNEQSF,TGTGCCAGCAGCCAAGGACTAGCGGGAGCCCACAATGAGCAGTCCTTC
.,few,TRBJ2-7,TRBV4-1,CASSQDVPWGYEQYF,TGCGCCAGCAGCCAAGATGTACCTTGGGGTTACGAGCAGTACTTC
.,.,TRBJ2-7,TRBV6-1,CASSEYRGQYF,TGTGCCAGCAGTGAATATCGGGGGCAGTACTTC
TRBD2,few,TRBJ2-3,TRBV20-1,CSAETSIADTQYF,TGCAGTGCCGAGACTAGCATCGCAGATACGCAGTATTTT
.,few,TRBJ2-3,TRBV6-6,CASRARKADTQYF,TGTGCCAGCAGAGCGAGAAAGGCGGATACGCAGTATTTT
TRBD2,few,TRBJ2-7,TRBV4-3,CASSQVGTSLHEQYF,TGCGCCAGCAGCCAAGTGGGGACTAGCCTCCACGAGCAGTACTTC
TRBD1,.,TRBJ1-2,TRBV20-1,CSASGPTGAPESNYGYTF,TGCAGTGCTAGTGGTCCAACAGGGGCCCCCGAATCTAACTATGGCTACACCTTC
.,.,TRBJ2-7,TRBV4-3,CASSQGLNYEQYF,TGCGCCAGCAGCCAGGGACTCAACTACGAGCAGTACTTC
TRBD1,.,TRBJ1-2,TRBV28,CASSSGTGGPGNYGYTF,TGTGCCAGCAGTTCCGGGACAGGGGGCCCCGGGAACTATGGCTACACCTTC
TRBD1,few,TRBJ2-7,TRBV6-1,CARAGTGGIYEQYF,TGTGCCAGAGCTGGGACAGGGGGAATCTACGAGCAGTACTTC
.,.,TRBJ1-4,TRBV29-1,CSVTGPGEKLFF,TGCAGCGTTACAGGGCCGGGTGAAAAACTGTTTTTT
TRBD1,.,TRBJ2-1,TRBV9,CARGQGALSYNEQFF,TGTGCCAGAGGACAGGGGGCTCTCTCCTACAATGAGCAGTTCTTC
.,few,TRBJ2-3,TRBV4-3,CASSQDYPATSTDTQYF,TGCGCCAGCAGCCAAGATTACCCGGCTACTAGCACAGATACGCAGTATTTT
TRBD1,few,TRBJ1-1,TRBV7-2,CASSLNRGRERAFF,TGTGCCAGCAGCTTAAACAGGGGGCGAGAGAGAGCTTTCTTT